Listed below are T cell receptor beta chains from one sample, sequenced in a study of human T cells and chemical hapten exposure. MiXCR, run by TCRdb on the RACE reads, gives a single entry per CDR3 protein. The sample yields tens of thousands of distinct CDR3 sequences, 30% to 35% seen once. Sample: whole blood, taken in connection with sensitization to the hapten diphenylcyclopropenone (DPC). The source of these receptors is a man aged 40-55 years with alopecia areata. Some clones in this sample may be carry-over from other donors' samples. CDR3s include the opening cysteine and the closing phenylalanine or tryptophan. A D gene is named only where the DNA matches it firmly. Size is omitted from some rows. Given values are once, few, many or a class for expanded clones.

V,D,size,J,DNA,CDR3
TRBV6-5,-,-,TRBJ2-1,TGTGCCAGCAGTCACAATGAGCAGTTCTTC,CASSHNEQFF
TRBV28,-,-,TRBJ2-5,TGTGCCAGCACCCGTCGGACTGTACGTAGCGAGACCCAGTACTTC,CASTRRTVRSETQYF
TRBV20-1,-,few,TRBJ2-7,TGCAGTGCTAGAGATCAAGGTGAGCGGGCCGGGTACGAGCAGTACTTC,CSARDQGERAGYEQYF
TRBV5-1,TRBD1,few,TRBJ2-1,TGCGCCAGCAGCCCGGGACAGATGGGCCACAATGAGCAGTTCTTC,CASSPGQMGHNEQFF
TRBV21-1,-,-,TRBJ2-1,TGTGCCAGCAGCAAAGATAGTAGCGGGAGTGAGCAGTTCTTC,CASSKDSSGSEQFF
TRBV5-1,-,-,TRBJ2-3,TGCGCCAGCAGCTCAACAGGGGCGAGCGGGACGCAGTATTTT,CASSSTGASGTQYF
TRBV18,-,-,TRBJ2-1,TGTGCCAGCTCACCACCGTTGTCACAGAGCTCCTACAATGAGCAGTTCTTC,CASSPPLSQSSYNEQFF
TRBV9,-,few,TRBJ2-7,TGTGCCAGCAGCGTGGGTAGCGCGACCTACGAGCAGTACTTC,CASSVGSATYEQYF
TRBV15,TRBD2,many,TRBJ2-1,TGTGCCACCAGCAGAGTCGCTAGCGGGAGTACTGAGCAGTTCTTC,CATSRVASGSTEQFF
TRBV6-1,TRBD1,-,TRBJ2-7,TGTGCCATCGGGACAGGGGGGCCCTACGAGCAGTACTTC,CAIGTGGPYEQYF
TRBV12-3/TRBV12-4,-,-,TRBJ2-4,TGTGCCAGCAGTTTATTGGGGCAGGGACTAGCCAAAAACATTCAGTACTTC,CASSLLGQGLAKNIQYF
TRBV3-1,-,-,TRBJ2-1,TGTGCCAGCAGCCACGGCACCAATGAGCAGTTCTTC,CASSHGTNEQFF
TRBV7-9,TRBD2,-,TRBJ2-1,TGTGCCAGCAGCCCGACGACTAGCAAGAATGTGCAGTTCTTC,CASSPTTSKNVQFF
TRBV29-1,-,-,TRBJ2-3,TGCAGCGTTGCCATCACAGATACGCAGTATTTT,CSVAITDTQYF
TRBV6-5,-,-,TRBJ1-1,TGTGCCAGCAGTTACGCGGGGGGATCCACTGAAGCTTTCTTT,CASSYAGGSTEAFF
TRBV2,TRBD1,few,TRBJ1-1,TGTGCCAGCAGTGCAGACAGGGGGTTAACTGAAGCTTTCTTT,CASSADRGLTEAFF
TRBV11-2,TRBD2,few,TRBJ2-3,TGTGCCAGCAGCTTAGGCGCGGGAGCTCTCACAGATACGCAGTATTTT,CASSLGAGALTDTQYF
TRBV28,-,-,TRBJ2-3,TGTGCCAGCAGTTTGGGGAGTGGGTTTTCCACAGATACGCAGTATTTT,CASSLGSGFSTDTQYF
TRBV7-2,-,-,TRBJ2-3,TGTGCCAGCAGCTTTCTACTAGGAGATACGCAGTATTTT,CASSFLLGDTQYF
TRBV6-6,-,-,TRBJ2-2,TGTGCCAGCAGTTACTCGTCAAGCAGCACCGGGGAGCTGTTTTTT,CASSYSSSSTGELFF
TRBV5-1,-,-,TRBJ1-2,TGCGCCAGCAGCTTGCCGGAGAACTATGGCTACACCTTC,CASSLPENYGYTF
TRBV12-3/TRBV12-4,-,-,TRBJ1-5,TGTGCCAGCAGTTCCATTTACAATAGCAATCAGCCCCAGCATTTT,CASSSIYNSNQPQHF
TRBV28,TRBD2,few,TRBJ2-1,TGTGCCAGCAGCTCACTAGCGGAGATCTACAATGAGCAGTTCTTC,CASSSLAEIYNEQFF
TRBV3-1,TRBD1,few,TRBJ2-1,TGTGCCAGCAGCCAGAGACCGGGACAGGGGCGTGAGCAGTTCTTC,CASSQRPGQGREQFF
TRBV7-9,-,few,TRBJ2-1,TGTGCCAGCAGCCATCCGGGGACCGTAAATGAGCAGTTCTTC,CASSHPGTVNEQFF
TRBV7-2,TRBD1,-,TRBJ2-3,TGTGCCAGCAGCTTAGCGGGACAGGGGGGTTACACAGATACGCAGTATTTT,CASSLAGQGGYTDTQYF
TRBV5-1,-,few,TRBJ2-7,TGCGCCAGCAGGGCCGGGCCCTACGAGCAGTACTTC,CASRAGPYEQYF
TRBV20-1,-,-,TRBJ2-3,TGCAGTGCTAGTGCGGCTCTCACGACAGATACGCAGTATTTT,CSASAALTTDTQYF
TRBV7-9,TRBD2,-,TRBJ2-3,TGTGCCAGCAGCTTAGTTCTAGCGGTCCGCACAGATACGCAGTATTTT,CASSLVLAVRTDTQYF
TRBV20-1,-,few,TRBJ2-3,TGCAGTCCATTTTGGGCCAGCACAGATACGCAGTATTTT,CSPFWASTDTQYF
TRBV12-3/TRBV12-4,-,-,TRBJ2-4,TGTGCCAGCAGCCCCGGCGACATTCAGTACTTC,CASSPGDIQYF
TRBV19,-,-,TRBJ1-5,TGTGCCAGTAGTATGGGGGGACGCAATCAGCCCCAGCATTTT,CASSMGGRNQPQHF
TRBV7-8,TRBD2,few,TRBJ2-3,TGTGCCAGCAGCTCCGGGACTATAACCACAGATACGCAGTATTTT,CASSSGTITTDTQYF